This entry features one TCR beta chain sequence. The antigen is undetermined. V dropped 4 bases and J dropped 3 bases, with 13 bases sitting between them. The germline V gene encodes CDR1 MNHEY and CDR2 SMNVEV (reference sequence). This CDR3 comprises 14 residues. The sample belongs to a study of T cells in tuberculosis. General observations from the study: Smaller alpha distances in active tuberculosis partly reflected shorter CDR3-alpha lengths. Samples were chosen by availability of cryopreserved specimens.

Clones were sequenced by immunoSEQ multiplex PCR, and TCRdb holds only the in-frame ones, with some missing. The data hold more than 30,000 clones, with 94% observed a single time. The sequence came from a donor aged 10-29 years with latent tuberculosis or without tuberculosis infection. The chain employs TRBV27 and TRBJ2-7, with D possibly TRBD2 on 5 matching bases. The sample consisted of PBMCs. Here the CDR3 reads CASSYVGDFYEQYF. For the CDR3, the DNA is TGTGCCAGCAGTTACGTGGGAGACTTCTACGAGCAGTACTTC.